The clone carrying this T cell receptor (beta chain) was seen a few times. Its antigen is currently unknown. Primed by a sample-barcoded 5' primer and a J-beta primer mix, a second PCR proceeded for about 6 to 11 cycles. Per-sample output comprised a minimum of 2.5 million paired-end reads containing CDR3. TCRdb redid the calling of the 5' RACE reads with MiXCR, one entry per CDR3 protein. The sample records around 2 million distinct CDR3 sequences, roughly two fifths being singletons. The sample comes from a study of blood T cells in healthy people across ages. General study points: Versus aged donors, long-lived donors had higher diversity and more naive CD4+ cells.

Donor samples were obtained from healthy Caucasian individuals from Russia, aged about 6 to 95. The V and J ends lost 4 bases and 3 bases respectively, with 7 bases between them. CDR3 length: 13 residues. Per germline, CDR1 SEHNR and CDR2 FQNEAQ (reference sequence). The sequence derives from a human donor in good health. Sequencing was performed on blood. The chain employs TRBV7-9 and TRBJ1-3; D remains ambiguous. CDR3 in amino acids: CASSSILGNTIYF. The CDR3 DNA reads TGTGCCAGCAGCTCAATCCTTGGAAACACCATATATTTT.